This T cell receptor (beta chain) is from a study of human CD8 memory T cell subsets. The TCR beta sequencing libraries came from UMI-labeled 5' RACE. TCRdb re-called the 5' RACE reads and catalogs CDR3 proteins one per entry, DNA excluded. The listing records roughly 16,000 distinct CDR3 sequences. Germline CDR1 and CDR2: SQVTM and ANQGSEA. The CDR3 is 15 amino acids. It was negative magnetic separation that enriched the total CD8+ T cells. Extraction drew RNA from duplicate vials of some 150,000 sorted CD8+ T cells for each subset. Notes on the study in general: Stem-like memory and precursor exhausted T cells, unlike effector memory cells, were similarly highly diverse. Stem-like memory T cell repertoires barely overlapped those of precursor exhausted T cells.

Measured by frequency, this clonotype is medium-sized (0.01 to 0.1%). Its antigen is as yet unknown. This receptor was obtained from a human donor in good health. The sample taken for sequencing was CD8+ stem-like memory T cells (TSCM and TCM) sorted from PBMCs. The subset denotes: stem-like memory CD8 T cells (TSTEM), CCR7+ PD-1- TIGIT-. The chain uses TRBV29-1 and TRBJ2-2; checking the TCRdb D call of TRBD2 is not possible without DNA. This CDR3 reads CSVERLAGAPGELFF.